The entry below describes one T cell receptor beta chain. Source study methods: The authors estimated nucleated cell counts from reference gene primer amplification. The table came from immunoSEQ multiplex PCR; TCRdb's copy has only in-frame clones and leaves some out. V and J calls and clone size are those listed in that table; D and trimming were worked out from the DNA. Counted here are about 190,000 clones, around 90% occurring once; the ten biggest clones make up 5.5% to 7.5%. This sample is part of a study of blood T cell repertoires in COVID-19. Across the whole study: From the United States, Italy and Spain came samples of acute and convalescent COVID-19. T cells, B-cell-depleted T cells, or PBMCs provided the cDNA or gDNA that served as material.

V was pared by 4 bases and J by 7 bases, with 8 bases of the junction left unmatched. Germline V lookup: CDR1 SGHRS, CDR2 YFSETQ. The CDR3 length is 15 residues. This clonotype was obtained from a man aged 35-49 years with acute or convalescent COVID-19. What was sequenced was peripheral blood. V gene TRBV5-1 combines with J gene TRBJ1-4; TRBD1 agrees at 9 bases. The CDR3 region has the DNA TGCGCCAGCAGCAAGGACAGGGGCCCTGGTGAAAAACTGTTTTTT. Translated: CASSKDRGPGEKLFF.